This TCR beta chain stems from a study of blood T cell repertoires in COVID-19. Study information: In each case, the material was cDNA or gDNA derived from T cells, B-cell-depleted T cells, or PBMCs.

V was cut by 2 bases and J by 6 bases, with 17 bases left in between. CDR1 is SGHDN, CDR2 FVKESK, per germline. CDR3 size: 16 residues. In the source study's methods: Quantification of nucleated cells was approximated via reference gene primer amplification. This table comes from immunoSEQ multiplex PCR, and its TCRdb copy is limited to in-frame clones, with some not included. V and J calls and clone size are given by that table; D and trimming were obtained from the DNA. Of roughly 250,000 clones in the sample, about 88% were seen once. This TCR came from a woman aged 40 to 50 who had recovered from COVID-19. The sequencing input was peripheral blood. V and J are TRBV14 and TRBJ2-1, with a weak D call TRBD2 (6 bases). CDR3 sequence reads: CASSQRRELTGNEQFF. CDR3 bases: TGTGCCAGCAGCCAAAGACGGGAGTTAACCGGCAATGAGCAGTTCTTC.